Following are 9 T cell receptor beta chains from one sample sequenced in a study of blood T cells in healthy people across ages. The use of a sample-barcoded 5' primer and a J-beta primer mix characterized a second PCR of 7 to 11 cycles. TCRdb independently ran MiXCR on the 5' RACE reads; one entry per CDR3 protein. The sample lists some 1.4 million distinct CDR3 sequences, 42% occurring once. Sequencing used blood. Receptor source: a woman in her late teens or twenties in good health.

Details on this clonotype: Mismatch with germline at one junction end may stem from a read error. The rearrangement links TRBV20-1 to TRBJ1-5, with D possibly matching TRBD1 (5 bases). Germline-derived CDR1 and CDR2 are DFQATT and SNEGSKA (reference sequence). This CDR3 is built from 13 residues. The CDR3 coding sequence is TGCAGTGCCCCTGACAGCCCAAATCAACCCCAGCATTTT. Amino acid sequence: CSAPDSPNQPQHF.

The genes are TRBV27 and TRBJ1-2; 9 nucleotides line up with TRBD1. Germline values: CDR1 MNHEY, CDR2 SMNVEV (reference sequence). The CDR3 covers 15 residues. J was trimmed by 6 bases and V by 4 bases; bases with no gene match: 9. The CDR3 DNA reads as TGTGCCAGCAGTTCTCGGACAGGGGCCAACCATGGCTACACCTTC. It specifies CASSSRTGANHGYTF.

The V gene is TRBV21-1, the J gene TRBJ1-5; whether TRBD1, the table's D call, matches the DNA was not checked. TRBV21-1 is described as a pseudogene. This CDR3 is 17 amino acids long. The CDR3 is CASSKDGRVGFRKPQHF. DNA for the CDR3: TGTGCCAGCAGCAAAGATGGCAGGGTTGGGTTTCGGAAGCCCCAGCATTTT.

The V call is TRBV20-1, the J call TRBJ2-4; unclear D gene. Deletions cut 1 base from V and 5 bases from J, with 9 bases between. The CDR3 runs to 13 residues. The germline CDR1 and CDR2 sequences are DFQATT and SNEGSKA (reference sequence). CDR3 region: CSARVPIENIQYF. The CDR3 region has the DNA TGCAGTGCTAGAGTCCCCATCGAAAACATTCAGTACTTC.

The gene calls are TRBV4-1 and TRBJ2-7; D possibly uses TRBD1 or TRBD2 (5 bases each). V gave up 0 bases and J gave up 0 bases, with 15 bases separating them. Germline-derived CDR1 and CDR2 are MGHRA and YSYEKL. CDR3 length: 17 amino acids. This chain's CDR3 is CASSQDTQGVGSYEQYF. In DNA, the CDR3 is TGCGCCAGCAGCCAAGACACCCAGGGAGTCGGCTCCTACGAGCAGTACTTC.

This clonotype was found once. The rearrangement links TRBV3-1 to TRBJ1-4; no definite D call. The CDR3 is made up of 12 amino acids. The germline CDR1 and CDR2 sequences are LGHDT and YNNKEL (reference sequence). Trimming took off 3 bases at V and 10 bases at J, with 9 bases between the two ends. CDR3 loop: CASSHGRGKLFF. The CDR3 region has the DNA TGTGCCAGCAGCCACGGCCGCGGAAAACTGTTTTTT.

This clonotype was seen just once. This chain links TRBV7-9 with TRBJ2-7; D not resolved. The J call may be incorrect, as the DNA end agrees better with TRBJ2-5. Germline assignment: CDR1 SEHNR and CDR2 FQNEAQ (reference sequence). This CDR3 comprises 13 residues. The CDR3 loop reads CASSWVEIETQYF. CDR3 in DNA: TGTGCCAGCAGCTGGGTCGAGATAGAGACCCAGTACTTC.

CDR3 nucleotide sequence: TGCGCCAGCAGCCAGATAATGGGGGAGGGGGAGCAGTACTTC. This codes for CASSQIMGEGEQYF. The V and J genes are TRBV4-1 and TRBJ2-7; TRBD2 matches 7 bases. The CDR3 runs 14 residues. From germline, CDR1 is MGHRA and CDR2 YSYEKL. The junction had 9 bases not matched to a gene; V was cut back by 3 bases and J by 7 bases.

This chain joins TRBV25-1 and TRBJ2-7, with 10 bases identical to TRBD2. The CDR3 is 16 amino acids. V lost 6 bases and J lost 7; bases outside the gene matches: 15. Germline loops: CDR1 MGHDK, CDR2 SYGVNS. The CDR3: CASSHARLAGVNEQYF. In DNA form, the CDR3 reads TGTGCCAGCAGCCACGCCAGGCTAGCGGGAGTCAATGAGCAGTACTTC.